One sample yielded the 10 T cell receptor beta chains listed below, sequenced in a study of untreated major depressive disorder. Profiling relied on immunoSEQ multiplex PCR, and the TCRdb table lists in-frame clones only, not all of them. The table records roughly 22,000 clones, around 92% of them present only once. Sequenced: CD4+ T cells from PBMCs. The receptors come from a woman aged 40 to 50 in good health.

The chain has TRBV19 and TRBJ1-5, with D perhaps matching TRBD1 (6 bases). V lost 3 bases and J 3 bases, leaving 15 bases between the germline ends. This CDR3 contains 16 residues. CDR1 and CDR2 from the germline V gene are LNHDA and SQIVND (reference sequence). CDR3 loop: CASSIHGGSVNQPQHF. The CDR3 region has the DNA TGTGCCAGTAGTATTCATGGGGGCAGTGTCAATCAGCCCCAGCATTTT.

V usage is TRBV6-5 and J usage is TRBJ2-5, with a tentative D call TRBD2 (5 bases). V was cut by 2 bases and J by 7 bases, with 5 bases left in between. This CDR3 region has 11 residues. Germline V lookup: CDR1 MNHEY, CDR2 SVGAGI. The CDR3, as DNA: TGTGCCAGCAGTTACGCGGGGACCCAGTACTTC. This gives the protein CASSYAGTQYF.

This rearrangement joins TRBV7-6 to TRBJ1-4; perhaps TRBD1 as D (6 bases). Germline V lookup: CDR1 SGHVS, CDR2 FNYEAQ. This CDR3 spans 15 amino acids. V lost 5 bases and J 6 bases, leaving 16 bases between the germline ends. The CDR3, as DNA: TGTGCCAGCAGCCCGAACACAGGGTTGGATGAAAAACTGTTTTTT. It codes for CASSPNTGLDEKLFF. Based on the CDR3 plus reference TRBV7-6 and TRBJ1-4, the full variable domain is GAGVSQSPRYKVTKRGQDVALRCDPISGHVSLYWYRQALGQGPEFLTYFNYEAQQDKSGLPNDRFSAERPEGSISTLTIQRTEQRDSAMYRCASSPNTGLDEKLFFGSGTQLSVL.

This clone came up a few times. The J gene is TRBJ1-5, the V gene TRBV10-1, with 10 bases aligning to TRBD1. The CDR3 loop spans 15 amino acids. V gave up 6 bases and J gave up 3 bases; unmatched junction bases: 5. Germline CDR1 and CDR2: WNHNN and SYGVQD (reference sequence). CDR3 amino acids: CASSAGQGNNQPQHF. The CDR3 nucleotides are TGCGCCAGCAGCGCGGGACAGGGGAACAATCAGCCCCAGCATTTT.

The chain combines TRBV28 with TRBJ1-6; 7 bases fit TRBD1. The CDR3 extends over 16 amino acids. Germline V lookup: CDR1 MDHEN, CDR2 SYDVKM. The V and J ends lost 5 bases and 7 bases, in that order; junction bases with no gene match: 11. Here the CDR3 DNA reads TGTGCCAGCAGTCAGGTTAAGGACAGGTGGAATTCACCCCTCCACTTT. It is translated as CASSQVKDRWNSPLHF.

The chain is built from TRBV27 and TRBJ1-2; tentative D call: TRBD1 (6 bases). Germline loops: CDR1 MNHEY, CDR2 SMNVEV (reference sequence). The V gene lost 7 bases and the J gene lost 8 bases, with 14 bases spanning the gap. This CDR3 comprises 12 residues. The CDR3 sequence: CASTSGGGGYTF. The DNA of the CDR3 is TGTGCCAGCACCTCGGGGGGGGGCGGCTACACCTTC.

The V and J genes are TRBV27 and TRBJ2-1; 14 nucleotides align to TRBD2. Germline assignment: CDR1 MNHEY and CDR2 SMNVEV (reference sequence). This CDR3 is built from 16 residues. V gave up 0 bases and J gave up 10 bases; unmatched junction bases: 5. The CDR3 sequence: CASSLSGTSGSFEQFF. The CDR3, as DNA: TGTGCCAGCAGTTTATCGGGGACTAGCGGGAGCTTCGAGCAGTTCTTC.

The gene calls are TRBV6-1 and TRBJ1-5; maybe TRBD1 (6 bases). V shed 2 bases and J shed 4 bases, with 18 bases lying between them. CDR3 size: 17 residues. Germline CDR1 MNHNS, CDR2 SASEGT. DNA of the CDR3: TGTGCCAGCAGTGAAAAACGTAGGACAGCTTTGAATCAGCCCCAGCATTTT. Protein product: CASSEKRRTALNQPQHF.

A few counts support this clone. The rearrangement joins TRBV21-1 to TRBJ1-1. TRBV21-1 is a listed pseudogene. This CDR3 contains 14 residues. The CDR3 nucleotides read TGTGCCAGCAGCACTAGGGAGGGCTTCACTGAAGCTTTCTTT. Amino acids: CASSTREGFTEAFF.

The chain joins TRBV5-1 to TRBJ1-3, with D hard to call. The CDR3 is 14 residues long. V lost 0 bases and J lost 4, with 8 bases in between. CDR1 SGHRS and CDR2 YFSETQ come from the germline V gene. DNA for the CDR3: TGCGCCAGCAGCTTGGCGGGGTACGGAAACACCATATATTTT. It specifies CASSLAGYGNTIYF.